Included here is one T cell receptor beta chain sequence, with context. No antigen is known for it. The sample comes from a study of CXCR3-negative and CXCR3-positive naive CD8 T cells (dated by TCRdb to the late 2010s). About the investigation overall: In total, around 140 million TRB reads were obtained, corresponding to roughly 1.5 +/- 0.3 million reads per library. Diversity and physicochemical repertoire analyses were performed on around ten donors pooled from two independent experiments. TRBV-TRBJ cluster analysis included naive subsets from a handful of donors and memory cells from 3 donors.

For every CD8+ T cell subset, 250,000 to 300,000 cells were flow-sorted straight into RLT lysis buffer, and each subset was sorted in triplicate. Naive CD8+ T cells were defined stringently as CD45RO-CCR7+CD27+CD95- to exclude memory contaminants. Standard density gradient centrifugation was used to isolate peripheral blood mononuclear cells from buffy coats. A FACSAria III was used to flow-sort naive CD8+ T cells into CXCR3-negative and CXCR3-positive populations. Total RNA was extracted from sorted cells with an RNeasy Mini Kit. The sample was run on a NextSeq 550. The Human TCR Profiling Kit (MiLaboratory) was used to prepare UMI-labeled 5' RACE TRB cDNA libraries. cDNA synthesis used the entire amount of extracted RNA, and PCR amplification then used the entire amount of cDNA produced. The libraries were made side by side, with each library going through the same number of PCR cycles. In the authors' own workflow: MIGEC and MiXCR extracted about 50,000 +/- 10,000 unique UMI-labeled TRB cDNA molecules per library, requiring at least two reads per UMI. On average, about 40,000 +/- 10,000 functional in-frame TRB CDR3 nucleotide clonotypes lacking stop codons were found per library. After downsampling to 5000 UMI-labeled TRB molecules per sample, diversity metrics such as normalized Shannon-Wiener and Chao1 were calculated in VDJtools. VDJtools computed clonotype-size-weighted physicochemical properties of the central five CDR3 residues: interaction energy, strength, volume and Kidera factor 4. The reads went through TCRdb reprocessing, and each CDR3 protein sequence gets one entry with no DNA. TCRdb's processing, not the authors', yielded these V and J calls. The record for this sample contains tens of thousands of distinct CDR3 sequences. The ten largest clones add up to about 0.57% of the sample.

The germline V gene encodes CDR1 DFQATT and CDR2 SNEGSKA (reference sequence). The CDR3 measures 14 amino acids from cysteine to phenylalanine. There is no recorded DNA. What the work shows at the level of the full study, not this receptor alone: Comparably high repertoire diversity was found in both naive subsets, whereas much lower repertoire diversity was found in memory CD8+ T cells. Because CXCR3 expression was partially decreased after cryopreservation, freshly isolated PBMCs were used for most assays. TRB CDR3s from CXCR3-positive naive cells showed higher hydrophobicity (lower Kidera factor 4), lower energy, and higher strength and volume indices than CXCR3-negative naive cells. Because surface CD5, which is linked to self-reactivity in mice, was comparable between the naive subsets, TCR interaction strength was also inferred from TRB CDR3 physicochemical properties. Within the same donor, TRBV-TRBJ usage looked similar between naive CXCR3-negative and CXCR3-positive cells, but memory cells had distinct patterns.

This chain is built from TRBV20-1 and TRBJ2-1. The receptor was isolated from a human donor in good health. Some clones in this sample may be carry-over from other donors' samples. Sequences were obtained from naive CXCR3+ CD8+ T cells from blood. According to the study, the label for this sample's cell subset or site signals: CD45RO-CCR7+CD27+CD95- naive CD8+ T cells expressing CXCR3 (TNR3+). The CDR3 is CSAPDLESYNEQFF.